The T cell receptor beta chain under discussion was sequenced for a study of blood T cell repertoires in COVID-19. Overall study: Both acute and convalescent COVID-19 samples were obtained from the United States, Italy and Spain.

Source study methods: It was from reference gene primer amplification that nucleated cell counts were estimated. The protocol was immunoSEQ multiplex PCR, while the TCRdb copy is restricted to in-frame clones and leaves out a portion. The DNA was the basis for D and trimming; V, J and clone size are from that table. The sample carries 90,000 to 100,000 clones, 90% recorded once. CDR3 length: 14 amino acids. Trimming at V came to 10 bases and at J to 0 bases, leaving 3 bases not matched to a gene. CDR1 and CDR2 from the germline V gene are KGHDR and SFDVKD. The TCR originated in a man aged 45-65 years with acute or convalescent COVID-19. The sample consisted of peripheral blood. This chain uses TRBV24-1 with TRBJ1-5; 9 bases map to TRBD1. CDR3 nucleotide sequence: TGTGCCACTGGGACAGGGCTTAGCAATCAGCCCCAGCATTTT. The encoded protein is CATGTGLSNQPQHF.